This TCR beta chain was captured by sequencing in a study of control samples from healthy donors and cancer patients. The CDR3 runs 15 residues. The V end was cut by 1 base, the J end by 4 bases, with 10 bases between. Per the germline V gene, CDR1 is LNHNV and CDR2 is YYDKDF (reference sequence). The repertoire was sequenced with immunoSEQ multiplex PCR; TCRdb's copy has only in-frame clones and lacks some. The sample contains some 140,000 clones, 90% to 95% of which appear only once. Sequencing input: blood. This receptor was identified in a man aged 35 to 55 in good health. The chain recombines TRBV15 with TRBJ1-4, with D hard to call. The CDR3 spells CATSRVVGGNEKLFF. CDR3 nucleotide sequence: TGTGCCACCAGCAGAGTAGTGGGTGGTAATGAAAAACTGTTTTTT.